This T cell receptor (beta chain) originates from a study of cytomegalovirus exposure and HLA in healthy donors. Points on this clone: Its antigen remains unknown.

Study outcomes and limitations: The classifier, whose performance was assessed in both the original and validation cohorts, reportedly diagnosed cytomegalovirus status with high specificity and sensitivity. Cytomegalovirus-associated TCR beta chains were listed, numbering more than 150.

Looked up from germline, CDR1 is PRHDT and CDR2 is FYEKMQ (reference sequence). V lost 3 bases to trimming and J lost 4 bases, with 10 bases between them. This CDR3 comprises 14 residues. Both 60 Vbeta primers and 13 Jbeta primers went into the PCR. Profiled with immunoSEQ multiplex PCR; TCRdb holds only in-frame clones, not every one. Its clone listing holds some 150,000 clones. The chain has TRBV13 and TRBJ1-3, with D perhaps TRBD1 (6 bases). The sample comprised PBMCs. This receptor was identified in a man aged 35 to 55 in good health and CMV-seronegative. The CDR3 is CASSFTGNGNTIYF. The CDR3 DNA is TGTGCCAGCAGCTTTACAGGGAACGGAAACACCATATATTTT.